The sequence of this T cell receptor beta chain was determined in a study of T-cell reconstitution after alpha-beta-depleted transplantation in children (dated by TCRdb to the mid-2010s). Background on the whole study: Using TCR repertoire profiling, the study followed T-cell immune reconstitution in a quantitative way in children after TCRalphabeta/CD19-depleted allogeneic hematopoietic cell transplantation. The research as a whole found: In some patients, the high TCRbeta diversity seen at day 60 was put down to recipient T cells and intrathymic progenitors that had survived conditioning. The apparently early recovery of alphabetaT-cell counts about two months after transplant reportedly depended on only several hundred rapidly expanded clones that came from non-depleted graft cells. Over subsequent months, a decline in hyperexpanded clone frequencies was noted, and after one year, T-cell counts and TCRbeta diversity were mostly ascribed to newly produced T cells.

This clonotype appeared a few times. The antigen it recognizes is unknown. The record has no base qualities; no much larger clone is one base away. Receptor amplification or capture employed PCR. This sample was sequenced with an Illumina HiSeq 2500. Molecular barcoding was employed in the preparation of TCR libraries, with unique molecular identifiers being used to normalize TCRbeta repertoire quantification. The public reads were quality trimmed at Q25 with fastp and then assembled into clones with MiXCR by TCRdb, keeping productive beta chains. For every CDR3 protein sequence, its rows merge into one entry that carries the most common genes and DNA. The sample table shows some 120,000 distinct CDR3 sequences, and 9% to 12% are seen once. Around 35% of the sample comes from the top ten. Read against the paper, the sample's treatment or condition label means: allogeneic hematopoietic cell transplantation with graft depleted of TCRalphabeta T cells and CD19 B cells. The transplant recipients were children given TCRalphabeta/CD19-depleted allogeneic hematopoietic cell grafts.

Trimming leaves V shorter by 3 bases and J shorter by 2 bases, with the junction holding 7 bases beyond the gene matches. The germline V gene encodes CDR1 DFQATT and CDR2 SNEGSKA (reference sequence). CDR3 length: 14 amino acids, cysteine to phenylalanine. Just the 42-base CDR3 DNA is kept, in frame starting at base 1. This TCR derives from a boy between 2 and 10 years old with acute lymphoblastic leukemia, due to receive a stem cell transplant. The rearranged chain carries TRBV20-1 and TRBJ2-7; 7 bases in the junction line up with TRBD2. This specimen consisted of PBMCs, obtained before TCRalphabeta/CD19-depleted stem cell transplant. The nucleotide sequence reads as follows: TGCAGTGCTAGTCATCCGGGAGGTACCTACGAGCAGTACTTC. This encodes CSASHPGGTYEQYF.